This is a list of T cell receptor beta chains from one sample in a study of blood T cell repertoires in COVID-19. Profiling relied on immunoSEQ multiplex PCR, and the TCRdb table lists in-frame clones only, not all of them. The data hold about 64,000 clones, with around four fifths observed a single time. The source material was peripheral blood. The receptors were gathered from a man older than 75 with acute or convalescent COVID-19. The CDR3 runs from the conserved cysteine through the conserved F or W. The order of the fields is V gene, clone size, D gene, J gene, CDR3 DNA, CDR3 protein. D genes are given only for firm matches. Clone sizes are given selectively: once, few, many, or a class where the clone is expanded.

V gene: TRBV27
clone size: NA
D gene: NA
J gene: TRBJ2-4
CDR3 DNA: TGTGCCAGCAGTTTCTCTTCGACGGGACTAGCCAAAAACATTCAGTACTTC
CDR3 protein: CASSFSSTGLAKNIQYF

V gene: TRBV9
clone size: NA
D gene: NA
J gene: TRBJ1-6
CDR3 DNA: TGTGCCAGCAGCGCCCAGGGAGGTTCACCCCTCCACTTT
CDR3 protein: CASSAQGGSPLHF

V gene: TRBV7-9
clone size: NA
D gene: NA
J gene: TRBJ1-1
CDR3 DNA: TGTGCCAGCAGCCGACAAACGGCCAACACTGAAGCTTTCTTT
CDR3 protein: CASSRQTANTEAFF

V gene: TRBV30
clone size: NA
D gene: NA
J gene: TRBJ2-3
CDR3 DNA: TGTGCCTGGAGTACCACATCAGATACGCAGTATTTT
CDR3 protein: CAWSTTSDTQYF

V gene: TRBV5-6
clone size: NA
D gene: TRBD2
J gene: TRBJ2-1
CDR3 DNA: TGTGCCAGCAGCGGGGGACTAGCCGCTCCTGGCAATGAGCAGTTCTTC
CDR3 protein: CASSGGLAAPGNEQFF

V gene: TRBV11-2
clone size: few
D gene: NA
J gene: TRBJ1-1
CDR3 DNA: TGTGCCAGCAGCTTAGGCCTTGCGGGGTCGGGTGAAGCTTTCTTT
CDR3 protein: CASSLGLAGSGEAFF

V gene: TRBV5-1
clone size: NA
D gene: NA
J gene: TRBJ1-1
CDR3 DNA: TGCGCCAGCAGCTCGGTACAGGGTGGAAGGAACACTGAAGCTTTCTTT
CDR3 protein: CASSSVQGGRNTEAFF

V gene: TRBV30
clone size: NA
D gene: TRBD1
J gene: TRBJ1-2
CDR3 DNA: TGTGCCTGGAGCTCCACAGGGGCCAGTGGCTACACCTTC
CDR3 protein: CAWSSTGASGYTF

V gene: TRBV19
clone size: NA
D gene: TRBD1
J gene: TRBJ1-5
CDR3 DNA: TGTGCCAGTAGTAGCGAGGACAGGGGGGTCAGTCAGCCCCAGCATTTT
CDR3 protein: CASSSEDRGVSQPQHF

V gene: TRBV12-1
clone size: NA
D gene: NA
J gene: TRBJ2-1
CDR3 DNA: TGTGCCAGCAGCCCGCGGACTTTCTACCATGAGCAGTTCTTC
CDR3 protein: CASSPRTFYHEQFF

V gene: TRBV5-6
clone size: once
D gene: NA
J gene: TRBJ1-2
CDR3 DNA: TGTGCCAGCAGCCCCGGAGGAGGGAGGGGTGGCTACACCTTC
CDR3 protein: CASSPGGGRGGYTF

V gene: TRBV28
clone size: once
D gene: NA
J gene: TRBJ1-2
CDR3 DNA: TGTGCCAGCAGTTTAACAGGTTACTATGGCTACACCTTC
CDR3 protein: CASSLTGYYGYTF

V gene: TRBV5-1
clone size: NA
D gene: TRBD2
J gene: TRBJ2-3
CDR3 DNA: TGCGCCAGCAGCTTCGGACTAGAGGAAGATACGCAGTATTTT
CDR3 protein: CASSFGLEEDTQYF

V gene: TRBV3-1/TRBV3-2
clone size: NA
D gene: NA
J gene: TRBJ1-3
CDR3 DNA: TGTGCCAGCAGCCAAGATGCGCGGCCTTTGAGAAACACCATATATTTT
CDR3 protein: CASSQDARPLRNTIYF

V gene: TRBV28
clone size: NA
D gene: NA
J gene: TRBJ1-3
CDR3 DNA: TGTGCCAGCAGTTTAGTTGGGAGCTCTGGAAACACCATATATTTT
CDR3 protein: CASSLVGSSGNTIYF

V gene: TRBV6-5
clone size: NA
D gene: TRBD2
J gene: TRBJ2-7
CDR3 DNA: TGTGCCAGCAGTTACTCCGCGGGAGGTAGTTACGAGCAGTACTTC
CDR3 protein: CASSYSAGGSYEQYF

V gene: TRBV5-1
clone size: NA
D gene: TRBD2
J gene: TRBJ2-7
CDR3 DNA: TGCGCCAGCAGCTTGACTAGCGGGTCCTCCTACGAGCAGTACTTC
CDR3 protein: CASSLTSGSSYEQYF

V gene: TRBV18
clone size: NA
D gene: NA
J gene: TRBJ2-1
CDR3 DNA: TGTGCCAGCTCACCGGCTCCTAGTAGAGTCAATGAGCAGTTCTTC
CDR3 protein: CASSPAPSRVNEQFF

V gene: TRBV12-5
clone size: NA
D gene: TRBD2
J gene: TRBJ2-1
CDR3 DNA: TGTGCTAGTGGTACCTCCGGACTAGCGGGGGCCACCTACAATGAGCAGTTCTTC
CDR3 protein: CASGTSGLAGATYNEQFF

V gene: TRBV3-1/TRBV3-2
clone size: NA
D gene: NA
J gene: TRBJ2-5
CDR3 DNA: TGTGCCAGCAGCCCTAGGCGACCGGGACTCGGGGCAGGCGAGACCCAGTACTTC
CDR3 protein: CASSPRRPGLGAGETQYF

V gene: TRBV28
clone size: NA
D gene: TRBD1
J gene: TRBJ1-1
CDR3 DNA: TGTGCCAGCAGTTTACTTGGACAGGGCACTGAAGCTTTCTTT
CDR3 protein: CASSLLGQGTEAFF

V gene: TRBV11-2
clone size: NA
D gene: NA
J gene: TRBJ2-1
CDR3 DNA: TGTGCCAGCAGCACCTTACAGGGAATCGGCGATGAGCAGTTCTTC
CDR3 protein: CASSTLQGIGDEQFF

V gene: TRBV7-6
clone size: few
D gene: TRBD2
J gene: TRBJ2-7
CDR3 DNA: TGTGCCAGCAGCTTAGCGGGAGGGCCGGGTTACGAGCAGTACTTC
CDR3 protein: CASSLAGGPGYEQYF

V gene: TRBV19
clone size: once
D gene: TRBD2
J gene: TRBJ2-7
CDR3 DNA: TGTGCCAGTAGTATCAATCCTAGCGGATCCTACGAGCAGTACTTC
CDR3 protein: CASSINPSGSYEQYF

V gene: TRBV7-9
clone size: NA
D gene: TRBD1
J gene: TRBJ1-2
CDR3 DNA: TGTGCCAGCAGCTCAAGCTGGGACAGCGCAAACTATGGCTACACCTTC
CDR3 protein: CASSSSWDSANYGYTF

V gene: TRBV28
clone size: NA
D gene: NA
J gene: TRBJ1-2
CDR3 DNA: TGTGCCAGCAGTGTAGGGCAGGCAACGGGGAGCTACACCTTC
CDR3 protein: CASSVGQATGSYTF

V gene: TRBV7-3
clone size: NA
D gene: NA
J gene: TRBJ2-1
CDR3 DNA: TGTGCCAGCAGCTTAAGTGAAAGGGGGAAGCAGTTCTTC
CDR3 protein: CASSLSERGKQFF

V gene: TRBV13
clone size: NA
D gene: NA
J gene: TRBJ2-7
CDR3 DNA: TGTGCCAGCAGCCCTCGGGGGAGAGGTAGCTACGAGCAGTACTTC
CDR3 protein: CASSPRGRGSYEQYF

V gene: TRBV19
clone size: NA
D gene: NA
J gene: TRBJ1-1
CDR3 DNA: TGTGCCAGTAGTATAGGGCAGATGAACACTGAAGCTTTCTTT
CDR3 protein: CASSIGQMNTEAFF

V gene: TRBV9
clone size: few
D gene: NA
J gene: TRBJ1-5
CDR3 DNA: TGTGCCAGCAGCAGGGGTTTTAGCAATCAGCCCCAGCATTTT
CDR3 protein: CASSRGFSNQPQHF

V gene: TRBV5-4
clone size: NA
D gene: NA
J gene: TRBJ2-3
CDR3 DNA: TGTGCTATGGCGAGGTTATTCACAGATACGCAGTATTTT
CDR3 protein: CAMARLFTDTQYF

V gene: TRBV11-3
clone size: NA
D gene: TRBD1
J gene: TRBJ2-1
CDR3 DNA: TGTGCCAGCAGCTTGACAGGGAGCTCCTACAATGAGCAGTTCTTC
CDR3 protein: CASSLTGSSYNEQFF

V gene: TRBV19
clone size: few
D gene: TRBD2
J gene: TRBJ2-2
CDR3 DNA: TGTGCCAGTAATGGAGCGGGGGGGCCCTGGACCGGGGAGCTGTTTTTT
CDR3 protein: CASNGAGGPWTGELFF

V gene: TRBV24-1
clone size: NA
D gene: TRBD1
J gene: TRBJ2-7
CDR3 DNA: TGTGCCGTAGGACAGGCCGACTACGAGCAGTACTTC
CDR3 protein: CAVGQADYEQYF

V gene: TRBV18
clone size: NA
D gene: NA
J gene: TRBJ1-1
CDR3 DNA: TGTGCCAGCTCACCATCGATGACAGCTGAAGCTTTCTTT
CDR3 protein: CASSPSMTAEAFF

V gene: TRBV19
clone size: NA
D gene: NA
J gene: TRBJ1-2
CDR3 DNA: TGTGCCACTAGGGGTACAGGGCTGGACTATGGCTACACCTTC
CDR3 protein: CATRGTGLDYGYTF

V gene: TRBV12-5
clone size: NA
D gene: NA
J gene: TRBJ2-5
CDR3 DNA: TGTGCTAGTGGAACCGACAGCGTGTACCAAGAGACCCAGTACTTC
CDR3 protein: CASGTDSVYQETQYF

V gene: TRBV11-3
clone size: NA
D gene: NA
J gene: TRBJ2-1
CDR3 DNA: TGTGCCAGCAGCTTAGGAGTTTACAATGAGCAGTTCTTC
CDR3 protein: CASSLGVYNEQFF

V gene: TRBV6-2/TRBV6-3
clone size: NA
D gene: TRBD1
J gene: TRBJ2-7
CDR3 DNA: TGTGCCAGCAGTTCAGGGGGCCTCGAGCAGTACTTC
CDR3 protein: CASSSGGLEQYF

V gene: TRBV19
clone size: once
D gene: NA
J gene: TRBJ2-6
CDR3 DNA: TGTGCCAGTAGTATTCGACAGGTCCTTTTCTCTGGGGCCAACGTCCTGACTTTC
CDR3 protein: CASSIRQVLFSGANVLTF

V gene: TRBV30
clone size: NA
D gene: TRBD1
J gene: TRBJ2-1
CDR3 DNA: TGTGCCTGGAGTACAGACAGGGCCAATGAGCAGTTCTTC
CDR3 protein: CAWSTDRANEQFF

V gene: TRBV6-5
clone size: NA
D gene: NA
J gene: TRBJ2-6
CDR3 DNA: TGTGCCAGCAGGAGTTCTGGGGCCAACGTCCTGACTTTC
CDR3 protein: CASRSSGANVLTF

V gene: TRBV11-2
clone size: NA
D gene: TRBD2
J gene: TRBJ2-3
CDR3 DNA: TGTGCCAGCAGCGCGGGGGACGGGGGAGGAGATACGCAGTATTTT
CDR3 protein: CASSAGDGGGDTQYF

V gene: TRBV10-3
clone size: NA
D gene: NA
J gene: TRBJ2-7
CDR3 DNA: TGTGCCACCAGGGAAGGGACTGACACCTACGAGCAGTACTTC
CDR3 protein: CATREGTDTYEQYF

V gene: TRBV5-1
clone size: NA
D gene: TRBD1
J gene: TRBJ2-1
CDR3 DNA: TGCGCCAGCAGCTCGAAACCGGGACAGGGGAATGAGCAGTTCTTC
CDR3 protein: CASSSKPGQGNEQFF

V gene: TRBV4-1
clone size: few
D gene: TRBD1
J gene: TRBJ2-2
CDR3 DNA: TGCGCCAGCAGCCAAGGGCAGGGGGTTCGCGGGGAGCTGTTTTTT
CDR3 protein: CASSQGQGVRGELFF

V gene: TRBV3-1/TRBV3-2
clone size: NA
D gene: TRBD2
J gene: TRBJ2-3
CDR3 DNA: TGTGCCAGCAGCCTTGGCAGCGGGGGGAAGGCAGATACGCAGTATTTT
CDR3 protein: CASSLGSGGKADTQYF

V gene: TRBV5-1
clone size: NA
D gene: NA
J gene: TRBJ1-2
CDR3 DNA: TGCGCCAGCAGGTTGACCGGACAGACGGTTAACTATGGCTACACCTTC
CDR3 protein: CASRLTGQTVNYGYTF

V gene: TRBV10-3
clone size: few
D gene: NA
J gene: TRBJ2-3
CDR3 DNA: TGTGCCATCAGTGTAGGTTCTGGAGTAGGCACAGATACGCAGTATTTT
CDR3 protein: CAISVGSGVGTDTQYF

V gene: TRBV4-1
clone size: NA
D gene: TRBD1
J gene: TRBJ1-4
CDR3 DNA: TGCGCCAGCAGCCAACAGGGGGCATTTGGTGAAAAACTGTTTTTT
CDR3 protein: CASSQQGAFGEKLFF

V gene: TRBV9
clone size: NA
D gene: NA
J gene: TRBJ2-1
CDR3 DNA: TGTGCCAGCAGCGTGTCCCCCTCTACAGGCAATGAGCAGTTCTTC
CDR3 protein: CASSVSPSTGNEQFF

V gene: TRBV11-3
clone size: NA
D gene: NA
J gene: TRBJ2-7
CDR3 DNA: TGTGCCAGCAGCTTAGATACGGGTTTCTCCTATGAGCAGTACTTC
CDR3 protein: CASSLDTGFSYEQYF

V gene: TRBV5-5
clone size: once
D gene: TRBD1
J gene: TRBJ1-2
CDR3 DNA: TGTGCCAGCAGCTTACAGGGGCCTGGCTACACCTTC
CDR3 protein: CASSLQGPGYTF

V gene: TRBV5-1
clone size: NA
D gene: NA
J gene: TRBJ1-1
CDR3 DNA: TGCGCCAGCAGCTTGACGCGAGGAAATACTGAAGCTTTCTTT
CDR3 protein: CASSLTRGNTEAFF

V gene: TRBV5-1
clone size: NA
D gene: TRBD1
J gene: TRBJ2-6
CDR3 DNA: TGCGCCAGCAGCTTCACCCCGGGACAGGGCTCCGGGGCCAACGTCCTGACTTTC
CDR3 protein: CASSFTPGQGSGANVLTF

V gene: TRBV19
clone size: NA
D gene: NA
J gene: TRBJ1-2
CDR3 DNA: TGTGCCAGTAGTATAGCCCCAGGACAGTCGAGCTATGGCTACACCTTC
CDR3 protein: CASSIAPGQSSYGYTF

V gene: TRBV7-9
clone size: NA
D gene: NA
J gene: TRBJ1-2
CDR3 DNA: TGTGCCAGCAGCCTGGCGGTCTATGGCTACACCTTC
CDR3 protein: CASSLAVYGYTF

V gene: TRBV3-1/TRBV3-2
clone size: NA
D gene: NA
J gene: TRBJ2-7
CDR3 DNA: TGTGCCAGCAGCCAAGATCTTGTCTCGAGCAAGTACGAGCAGTACTTC
CDR3 protein: CASSQDLVSSKYEQYF

V gene: TRBV6-6
clone size: NA
D gene: NA
J gene: TRBJ2-1
CDR3 DNA: TGTGCCAGCAGTTACTCGACACAATACAATGAGCAGTTCTTC
CDR3 protein: CASSYSTQYNEQFF